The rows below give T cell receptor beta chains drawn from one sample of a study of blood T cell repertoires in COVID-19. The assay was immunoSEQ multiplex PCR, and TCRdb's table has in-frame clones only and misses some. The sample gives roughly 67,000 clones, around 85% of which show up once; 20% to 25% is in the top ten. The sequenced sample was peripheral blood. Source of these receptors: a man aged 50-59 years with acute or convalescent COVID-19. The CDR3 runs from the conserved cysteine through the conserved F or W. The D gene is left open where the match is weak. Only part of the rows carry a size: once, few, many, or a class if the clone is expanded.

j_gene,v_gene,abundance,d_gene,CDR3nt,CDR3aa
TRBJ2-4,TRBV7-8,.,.,TGTGCCAGCAGCTTATACGCAGGAGCCAAAAACATTCAGTACTTC,CASSLYAGAKNIQYF
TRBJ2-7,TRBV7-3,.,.,TGTGCCAGCAGCTTATATCCCTCCTACGAGCAGTACTTC,CASSLYPSYEQYF
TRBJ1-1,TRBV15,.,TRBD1,TGTGCCAGCAAGGGGATAGGGGGCAGTGAAGCTTTCTTT,CASKGIGGSEAFF
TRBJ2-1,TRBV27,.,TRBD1,TGTGCCAGCAGCCAAGACAGGGGTGACGAGCAGTTCTTC,CASSQDRGDEQFF
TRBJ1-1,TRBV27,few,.,TGTGCCAGCGGCAACACTGAAGCTTTCTTT,CASGNTEAFF
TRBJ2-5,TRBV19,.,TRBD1,TGTGCCAGTAGTAAAACAGGGGAATCTGGAGAGACCCAGTACTTC,CASSKTGESGETQYF
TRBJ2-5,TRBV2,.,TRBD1,TGTGCCAGCAGCGCGGGACAGGGGGCTGGAGAGACCCAGTACTTC,CASSAGQGAGETQYF
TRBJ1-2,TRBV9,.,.,TGTGCCAGCAGCGTCTTTCCGGCTAACTATGGCTACACCTTC,CASSVFPANYGYTF
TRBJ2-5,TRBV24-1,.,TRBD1,TGTGCCACCAGTGATCCCCGGGACAGGGGTGGAGAGACCCAGTACTTC,CATSDPRDRGGETQYF
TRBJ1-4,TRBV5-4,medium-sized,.,TGTGCCAGCAGCCCGGAGCGGCAGAATGAAAAACTGTTTTTT,CASSPERQNEKLFF
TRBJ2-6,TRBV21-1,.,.,TGTGCCAGTGCCGAGCCCTCCTCTGGGGCCAACGTCCTGACTTTC,CASAEPSSGANVLTF
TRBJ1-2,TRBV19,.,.,TGTGCCAGTAGTACCAGGACATCCAACTATGGCTACACCTTC,CASSTRTSNYGYTF
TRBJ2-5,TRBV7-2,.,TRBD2,TGTGCCAGCAGCTTAGTGGGGACTAGCGGGGGAGAGACCCAGTACTTC,CASSLVGTSGGETQYF
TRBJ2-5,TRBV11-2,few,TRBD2,TGTGCCAGCAGCCCACCGGGCGGGGGAACCACCGGGACCCAGTACTTC,CASSPPGGGTTGTQYF
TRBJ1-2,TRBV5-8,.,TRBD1,TGTGCCAGCAGTTTTGGACAGGGCGATGGCTACACCTTC,CASSFGQGDGYTF
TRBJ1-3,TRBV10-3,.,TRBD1,TGTGCCATCAGCTCAACCGGGACAGGGGGAAACACCATATATTTT,CAISSTGTGGNTIYF
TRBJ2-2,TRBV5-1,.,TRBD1,TGCGCCAGCAGCCCGGGTGGACAGGGGTACGGGGAGCTGTTTTTT,CASSPGGQGYGELFF
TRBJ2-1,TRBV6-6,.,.,TGTGCCAGCAGCAAGACAGGTCCCTACAATGAGCAGTTCTTC,CASSKTGPYNEQFF
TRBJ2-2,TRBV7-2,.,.,TGTGCCAGCAGCTTCCCCGGGAACACCGGGGAGCTGTTTTTT,CASSFPGNTGELFF
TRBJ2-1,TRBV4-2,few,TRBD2,TGTGCCAGCAGCCAAGTTTGGGGACTAGCTAACTACAATGAGCAGTTCTTC,CASSQVWGLANYNEQFF
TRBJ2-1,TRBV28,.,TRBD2,TGTGCCAGCACCTGGTTGACTAGCGGGGATAGCGGGGAGCAGTTCTTC,CASTWLTSGDSGEQFF
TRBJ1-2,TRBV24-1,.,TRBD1,TGTGCCACCAGTGGCGGACAGGGGGGCAATGGCTACACCTTC,CATSGGQGGNGYTF
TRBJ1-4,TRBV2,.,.,TGTGCCAGCAGTTCTACAGAAGGGGGTATGAAACTGTTTTTT,CASSSTEGGMKLFF
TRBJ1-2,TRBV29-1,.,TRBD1,TGCAGCGTTGGGACAGGGGAGGAGGGCTACACCTTC,CSVGTGEEGYTF
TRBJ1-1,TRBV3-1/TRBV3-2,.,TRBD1,TGTGCCAGCAGACCGACCGGGACAGGTAACACTGAAGCTTTCTTT,CASRPTGTGNTEAFF
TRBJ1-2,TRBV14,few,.,TGTGCCAGCATCCTCAACTATGGCTACACCTTC,CASILNYGYTF
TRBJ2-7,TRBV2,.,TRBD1,TGTGCCAGCAGTGATTGGGCAGGGGGCTACGAGCAGTACTTC,CASSDWAGGYEQYF
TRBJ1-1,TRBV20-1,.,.,TGCAGTGCCGAAAAGGGAGAGAAAACTTTCTTT,CSAEKGEKTFF
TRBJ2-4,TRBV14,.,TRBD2,TGTGCCAGCAGTCGGACTAGCGGGGGGGCCTTAGCCAAAAACATTCAGTACTTC,CASSRTSGGALAKNIQYF
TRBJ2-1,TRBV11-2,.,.,TGTGCCAGCAGCCAACCCGGAGGCTCCTACAATGAGCAGTTCTTC,CASSQPGGSYNEQFF
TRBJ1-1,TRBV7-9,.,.,TGTGCCAGCAGCTTATCAGGGGTGAACACTGAAGCTTTCTTT,CASSLSGVNTEAFF
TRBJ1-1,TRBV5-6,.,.,TGTGCCAGCAGCTTGGGTTGGGCGATTAACACTGAAGCTTTCTTT,CASSLGWAINTEAFF
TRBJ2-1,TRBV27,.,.,TGTGCCAGCAGTCTCGGACAGTACAATGAGCAGTTCTTC,CASSLGQYNEQFF
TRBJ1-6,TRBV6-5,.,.,TGTGCCAGCAGTTTAGAGGGAGATAATTCACCCCTCCACTTT,CASSLEGDNSPLHF
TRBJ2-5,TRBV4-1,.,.,TGCGCCAGCAGCGGAGGTAGGGGGGAGACCCAGTACTTC,CASSGGRGETQYF
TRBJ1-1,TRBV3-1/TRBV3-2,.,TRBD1,TGTGCCAGCAGCCAGCGGGACAGTCGAGCTTTCTTT,CASSQRDSRAFF
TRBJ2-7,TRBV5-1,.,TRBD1,TGCGCCAGCAGCATTGGGACAGCCAGCGGTTACGAGCAGTACTTC,CASSIGTASGYEQYF
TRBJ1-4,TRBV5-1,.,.,TGCGCCAGCAGCTTGGAGGGGGACGAAGTTGAAAAACTGTTTTTT,CASSLEGDEVEKLFF
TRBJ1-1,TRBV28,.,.,TGTGCCAGTGTAGGGGGAAACACTGAAGCTTTCTTT,CASVGGNTEAFF
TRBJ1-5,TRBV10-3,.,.,TGTGCCATCAGTGAGGTAATAGGGGATAGCAATCAGCCCCAGCATTTT,CAISEVIGDSNQPQHF
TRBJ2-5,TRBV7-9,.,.,TGTGCCAGCACCACTCCGGGCAGGGGCGGAGAGACCCAGTACTTC,CASTTPGRGGETQYF
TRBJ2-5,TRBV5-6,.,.,TGTGCCAGCAGCCACTTGACAGTCTTCGTTGAGACCCAGTACTTC,CASSHLTVFVETQYF
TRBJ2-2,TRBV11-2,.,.,TGTGCCAGCAGCTTACTCCGAGACACCGGGGAGCTGTTTTTT,CASSLLRDTGELFF
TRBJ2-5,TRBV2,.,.,TGTGCCAGCAGTGAAGGGTTTGGAGGGGCCCAAGAGACCCAGTACTTC,CASSEGFGGAQETQYF
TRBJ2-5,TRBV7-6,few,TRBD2,TGTGCCAGCAGCTTACTAGCGGGGGGCACCTTAGGGGGAAAGACCCAGTACTTC,CASSLLAGGTLGGKTQYF
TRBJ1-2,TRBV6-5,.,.,TGTGCCAGCAGTCCGGACTTATATGGCTACACCTTC,CASSPDLYGYTF
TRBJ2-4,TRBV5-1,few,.,TGCGCCAGCAGCTTGGGGGTCGGCGGGCTAGCCAAAAACATTCAGTACTTC,CASSLGVGGLAKNIQYF
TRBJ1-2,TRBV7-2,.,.,TGTGCCAGCAGCTTCGTCTCCCAGGTTAACTATGGCTACACCTTC,CASSFVSQVNYGYTF
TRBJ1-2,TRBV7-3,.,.,TGTGCCAGCAGCGAAGCCCCGGGGACTAACTATGGCTACACCTTC,CASSEAPGTNYGYTF
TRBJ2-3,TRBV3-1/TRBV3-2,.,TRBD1,TGTGCCAGCAGCCAGTGGGGGACAGGCACAGATACGCAGTATTTT,CASSQWGTGTDTQYF
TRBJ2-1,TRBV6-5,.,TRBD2,TGTGCCAGCAGTTACCTTACTAGCGGGGGCCTCAATGAGCAGTTCTTC,CASSYLTSGGLNEQFF
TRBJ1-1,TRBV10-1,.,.,TGCGCCAGCAGTGATCAGGGGAACACTGAAGCTTTCTTT,CASSDQGNTEAFF
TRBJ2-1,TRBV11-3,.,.,TGTGCCAGCAGCCCTAATCAAGCCAATGAGCAGTTCTTC,CASSPNQANEQFF
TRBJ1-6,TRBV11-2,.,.,TGTGCCAGCAGCCCAAGGACAGTTAATTCACCCCTCCACTTT,CASSPRTVNSPLHF
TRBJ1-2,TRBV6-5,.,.,TGTGCCAGCAGTTACAAGTTGACAGGAGGCTATGGCTACACCTTC,CASSYKLTGGYGYTF
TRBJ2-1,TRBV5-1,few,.,TGCGCCAGCAGCCCCTACAGGGCCGATGAGCAGTTCTTC,CASSPYRADEQFF
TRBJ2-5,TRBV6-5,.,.,TGTGCCAGCAGATGGACAGCCGAAAAAGAGACCCAGTACTTC,CASRWTAEKETQYF
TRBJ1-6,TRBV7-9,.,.,TGTGCCAGCAGCCCACGAGGAAATTCACCCCTCCACTTT,CASSPRGNSPLHF
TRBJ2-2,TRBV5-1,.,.,TGCGCCAGCAGCTTGGTGGTAGGGGCCGACGGGGAGCTGTTTTTT,CASSLVVGADGELFF
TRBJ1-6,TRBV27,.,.,TGTGCCAGCAGCCGACGGACAGACCAAGGTTCACCCCTCCACTTT,CASSRRTDQGSPLHF